This T cell receptor (beta chain) was sequenced for a study of blood T cells in healthy people across ages. This CDR3 has 15 amino acids. The germline V gene encodes CDR1 SNHLY and CDR2 FYNNEI. The V and J ends lost 4 bases and 6 bases, in that order; junction bases with no gene match: 7. In its sample, this clonotype was seen many times. The use of a sample-barcoded 5' primer and a J-beta primer mix characterized a second PCR of roughly 6 to 11 cycles. One entry per CDR3 protein results from TCRdb running MiXCR on the 5' RACE reads. The sample includes about 560,000 distinct CDR3 sequences, roughly a quarter of them seen just once. The same specimen was also included in a second study, on T cells of mothers and their children.

The sample taken for sequencing was blood. The receptor comes from a boy aged 2-9 years in good health. V usage is TRBV2 and J usage is TRBJ2-2, with 8 positions matching TRBD2. This CDR3 is CASSGWTSRAGELFF. For the CDR3, the DNA is TGTGCCAGCAGTGGATGGACTAGCAGGGCCGGGGAGCTGTTTTTT.